This T cell receptor (beta chain) was sequenced in a study of shared clonotypes between healthy human individuals. Whole-study context: There were three CD4 naive, three CD4 memory, two CD8 naive and one CD8 memory plates per donor.

In the case of this clone: Its antigen is not known.

Profiled with immunoSEQ multiplex PCR; TCRdb holds only in-frame clones, not every one. The data hold about 2.3 million clones, with approximately 93% observed a single time. Trimming left V 0 bases short and J 7 bases short, with 12 bases between. The V gene's germline CDR1 is MNHEY and CDR2 SVGAGI. The CDR3 runs 14 residues. Study-wide results and caveats: Clonotypes shared by all four sorted-subset donors had higher generation probabilities than non-shared clonotypes. Incomplete sequencing of sorted subsets was indicated by rarefaction despite large depth.

The sequence was obtained from a man between 18 and 29 years old in good health. Some clones in this sample may be carry-over from other donors' samples. The material sequenced was naive CD4+ T cells from PBMCs. This sample's subset: CD45RA+ positively selected. The gene calls are TRBV6-5 and TRBJ1-2; D gene unclear. Written as DNA, the CDR3 is TGTGCCAGCAGTTACTCGACCGGGCTTAGTGGCTACACCTTC. It yields the protein CASSYSTGLSGYTF.